Given below is one TCR beta chain in context. Its antigen remains unidentified. The data originate from a study of T cell responses to AZD1222 COVID-19 vaccine. Findings of the study overall: Baseline seropositives among AZD1222 recipients totaled only 5 to 7. Repertoires were sampled only after the peak T cell response.

Samples with a second dose at about 4 or about 12 weeks were pooled together. TCRdb keeps only in-frame clones here, not all; method: immunoSEQ multiplex PCR. This table holds about 150,000 clones, 86% found once. The CDR3 has 14 residues. The V segment lost 5 bases and the J segment 6 bases; nucleotides outside the gene matches: 6. Germline V gene lookup returns CDR1 ENHRY and CDR2 SYGVKD. This receptor was obtained from an adult who received the AZD1222 COVID-19 vaccine. The sequences come from peripheral blood, collected 28 days after the second AZD1222 dose. The V call is TRBV10-3, the J call TRBJ1-5; 8 bases are a match to TRBD1. CDR3: CAISSGQGAQPQHF. The CDR3 coding sequence is TGTGCCATCAGTAGTGGACAGGGTGCTCAGCCCCAGCATTTT.